These 14 T cell receptor beta chains originate from one sample sequenced in a study of human T cells and chemical hapten exposure. Described time point: patch test 1, 2 weeks after DPC sensitization. Treatment in this sample: therapeutic diphenylcyclopropenone sensitization with weekly scalp DPC. TCRdb fed the RACE reads into MiXCR, producing one record per CDR3 protein. Seen here are about 69,000 distinct CDR3 sequences, about 31% observed once, and the top ten hold about 10%. The sequencing here drew on whole blood, taken in connection with sensitization to the hapten diphenylcyclopropenone (DPC). These receptors originate from a man aged 35 to 55 with alopecia areata. Some clones in this sample may be carry-over from other donors' samples.

V usage is TRBV3-1 and J usage is TRBJ2-2, with D possibly TRBD2 on 6 matching bases. V lost 7 bases to trimming and J lost 4 bases, with 13 bases between them. Germline V gives CDR1 LGHDT, CDR2 YNNKEL (reference sequence). The CDR3 spans 14 residues. This chain's CDR3 is CASTHIGGTGELFF. In DNA form, the CDR3 reads TGTGCCAGCACCCACATCGGGGGCACCGGGGAGCTGTTTTTT.

V gene TRBV11-2 combines with J gene TRBJ1-2; tentatively, D is TRBD1 (6 bases). The CDR3 is 14 residues long. Germline V gene data show CDR1 as SGHAT and CDR2 as FQNNGV. Trimming shortened V by 5 bases and J by 2 bases, and 12 bases separated the two germline ends. DNA for the CDR3: TGTGCCAGCAGCCGGGGGGCGTCCAACTATGGCTACACCTTC. It yields the protein CASSRGASNYGYTF.

This clonotype was seen more than once but under ten times. The rearrangement links TRBV20-1 to TRBJ2-6; 8 nucleotides match TRBD1. The CDR3 totals 17 residues. After removal of 6 bases from V and 4 bases from J, the junction contained 14 bases not matched to a gene. Germline V gene lookup returns CDR1 DFQATT and CDR2 SNEGSKA (reference sequence). In DNA form, the CDR3 reads TGCAGTGCCACCGGAGGGCAGGGGGCCCTGGGGGCCAACGTCCTGACTTTC. Translation gives CSATGGQGALGANVLTF.

Judged by abundance, this clonotype is medium-sized (0.01 to 0.1%). The genes are TRBV28 and TRBJ1-1; possibly TRBD1 for D (6 bases). The ends were cut back, 4 bases at V and 2 bases at J, with 17 bases in the middle. There are 16 residues in the CDR3. The germline gives CDR1 MDHEN, CDR2 SYDVKM. CDR3 nucleotide sequence: TGTGCCAGCAGTTCGGCAGGGGCGCTCCCAAACACTGAAGCTTTCTTT. This sequence encodes CASSSAGALPNTEAFF.

This clonotype was detected a few times. This chain joins TRBV5-1 and TRBJ2-2; 8 bases align to TRBD1. CDR1 and CDR2 from the germline V gene are SGHRS and YFSETQ. The CDR3 totals 14 residues. Trimming at V came to 5 bases and at J to 5 bases, leaving 5 bases not matched to a gene. Here the CDR3 DNA reads TGCGCCAGCAGATACCAGGGGGCAACCGGGGAGCTGTTTTTT. This gives the protein CASRYQGATGELFF.

This clonotype was observed a few times. The V gene is TRBV20-1, the J gene TRBJ2-4; D perhaps matches TRBD2 (7 bases). The V gene's germline CDR1 is DFQATT and CDR2 SNEGSKA (reference sequence). There are 14 residues in the CDR3. Trimming left V 5 bases short and J 5 bases short, with 16 bases between. CDR3 coding DNA: TGCAGTGCTGGGGGGGCGGGGACGGAAAACATTCAGTACTTC. Its protein product is CSAGGAGTENIQYF.

V and J are TRBV7-9 and TRBJ2-2; 10 bases map to TRBD2. Germline V gives CDR1 SEHNR, CDR2 FQNEAQ (reference sequence). The CDR3 consists of 15 residues. Germline trimming cut 3 bases from V and 5 bases from J; bases unmatched to any gene: 3. The CDR3 region is CASSLASGRTGELFF. CDR3 nucleotides: TGTGCCAGCAGCTTGGCTAGCGGGAGAACCGGGGAGCTGTTTTTT.

This rearrangement joins TRBV6-1 to TRBJ2-1, with D perhaps being TRBD1 or TRBD2 (6 bases each). The germline V gene has CDR1 MNHNS and CDR2 SASEGT. CDR3 size: 16 residues. V was shortened by 6 bases and J by 0 bases, with 15 bases between the two germline ends. The CDR3 loop reads CASSGGHRSSYNEQFF. The CDR3 DNA sequence: TGTGCCAGCAGCGGGGGACATCGAAGCTCCTACAATGAGCAGTTCTTC.

This sequence joins TRBV11-2 and TRBJ2-3, with D unresolved. V gave up 4 bases and J gave up 4 bases, with 15 bases separating them. CDR1 is SGHAT and CDR2 is FQNNGV in the germline V gene. CDR3 length: 15 amino acids. DNA for the CDR3: TGTGCCAGCAGCTCCCTGAGAGTCGGCCCAGATACGCAGTATTTT. Translating gives CASSSLRVGPDTQYF. Full variable domain (rest looked up from reference TRBV11-2 and TRBJ2-3): EAGVAQSPRYKIIEKRQSVAFWCNPISGHATLYWYQQILGQGPKLLIQFQNNGVVDDSQLPKDRFSAERLKGVDSTLKIQPAKLEDSAVYLCASSSLRVGPDTQYFGPGTRLTVL.

The gene calls are TRBV7-2 and TRBJ2-5; tentative D call: TRBD2 (6 bases). Germline V gene sequence: CDR1 SGHTA, CDR2 FQGNSA. Trimming pared 3 bases from V and 5 bases from J, leaving 13 bases between. The CDR3 has 14 residues. The CDR3 DNA reads TGTGCCAGCAGCTTGGGACTCCCGGCGGAGACCCAGTACTTC. Encoded protein: CASSLGLPAETQYF.

The CDR3 protein is CASSLTAGGPPSYF. DNA of the CDR3: TGCGCCAGCAGCTTGACGGCGGGAGGGCCACCGTCGTACTTC. The V gene is TRBV5-1, the J gene TRBJ2-7; 9 bases align to TRBD2. Germline loops: CDR1 SGHRS, CDR2 YFSETQ. The CDR3 sequence is 14 residues long. The ends lost 1 base at V and 12 bases at J; junction bases unmatched: 11.

The chain couples TRBV5-5 to TRBJ2-3, with 13 bases aligning to TRBD2. The CDR3 has 17 residues. In germline, CDR1 is SGHKS, CDR2 YYEKEE (reference sequence). V shed 3 bases and J 3 bases; nucleotides not matched to a gene: 7. The CDR3 loop is CASSSRKTSGRTDTQYF. Here the CDR3 DNA reads TGTGCCAGCAGCTCCCGAAAGACTAGCGGGAGGACAGATACGCAGTATTTT.

The chain carries TRBV28 and TRBJ2-1; the match to TRBD2 covers 8 bases. Germline CDR1 MDHEN, CDR2 SYDVKM. The trim removed 6 bases at V and 6 bases at J, leaving 19 bases unmatched. The CDR3 is made up of 18 amino acids. CDR3 residues: CASRQIGSVTSGGNEQFF. In DNA form, the CDR3 reads TGTGCCAGCAGGCAAATAGGATCAGTAACTAGCGGTGGCAATGAGCAGTTCTTC.

The table lists this clonotype with a few counts. The chain joins TRBV28 to TRBJ1-5; possible D gene TRBD1, 5 bases. V shed 4 bases and J shed 5 bases, with 21 bases lying between them. The V gene's germline CDR1 is MDHEN and CDR2 SYDVKM. The CDR3 sequence is 17 residues long. The DNA of the CDR3 is TGTGCCAGCAGTTCCCCCCCGGGGGGGGAGAACGATCAGCCCCAGCATTTT. Amino acids: CASSSPPGGENDQPQHF.